The sequence of this T cell receptor beta chain was determined in a study of yellow fever vaccine responses in identical twins. Study-level points and caveats: It has been reported that, in twins, the vaccine T cell response seemed partly convergent and partly personalized.

TCRdb recomputed calls from the RT-PCR reads with MiXCR, one row per CDR3 protein. The sample lists 850 to 1,200 distinct CDR3 sequences; 84% were seen once. This clonotype has more than one count but fewer than ten. Its antigen is not known. This TCR came from a female donor who received the yellow fever vaccine. The sequencing here drew on T cells from blood (PBMCs), unsorted or a sorted subset (not recorded which), taken before or after yellow fever vaccination (not recorded which).

The CDR3 loop is CASSDSTIYEQYF. CDR3 bases: TGTGCCAGCTCGGACAGTACCATCTACGAGCAGTACTTC. This chain connects TRBV12-3 or TRBV12-4 to TRBJ2-7, with D perhaps matching TRBD1 (6 bases). Trimming cost V 8 bases and J 3 bases, with 14 bases left between them. The CDR3 contains 13 residues.